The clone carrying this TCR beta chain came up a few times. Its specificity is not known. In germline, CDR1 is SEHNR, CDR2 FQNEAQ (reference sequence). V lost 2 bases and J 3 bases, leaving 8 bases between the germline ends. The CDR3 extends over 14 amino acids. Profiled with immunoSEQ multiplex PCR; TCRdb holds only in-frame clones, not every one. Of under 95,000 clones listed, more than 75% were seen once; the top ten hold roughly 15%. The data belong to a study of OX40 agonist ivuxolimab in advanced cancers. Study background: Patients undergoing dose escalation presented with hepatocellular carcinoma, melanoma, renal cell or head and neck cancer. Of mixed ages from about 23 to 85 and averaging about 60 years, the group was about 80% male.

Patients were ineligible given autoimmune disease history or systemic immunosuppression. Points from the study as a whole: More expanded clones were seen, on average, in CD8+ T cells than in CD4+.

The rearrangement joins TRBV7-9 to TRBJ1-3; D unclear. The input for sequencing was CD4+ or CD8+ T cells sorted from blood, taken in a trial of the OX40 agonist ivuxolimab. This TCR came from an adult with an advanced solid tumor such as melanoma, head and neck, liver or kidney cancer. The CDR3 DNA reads TGTGCCAGCAGCTTAAGTAGTTTTGGAAACACCATATATTTT. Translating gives CASSLSSFGNTIYF.